The 17 T cell receptor beta chains presented below share a single source sample, sequenced in a study of cytomegalovirus exposure and HLA in healthy donors. The PCR contained 60 Vbeta and 13 Jbeta primers. Assay: immunoSEQ multiplex PCR; the TCRdb copy retains only in-frame clones and omits some. In the table there are fewer than 120,000 clones, about 86% of which are singletons. The sequenced sample consisted of PBMCs. These receptors were obtained from a man in his forties in good health and CMV-seronegative.

The rearrangement links TRBV5-1 to TRBJ2-3; TRBD1 matches at 12 bases. CDR3 length equals 16 residues. Trimming at V came to 1 base and at J to 4 bases, leaving 4 bases not matched to a gene. The germline gives CDR1 SGHRS, CDR2 YFSETQ. CDR3 sequence reads: CASSLTGQGASDTQYF. In DNA, the CDR3 is TGCGCCAGCAGCTTGACGGGACAGGGGGCGTCAGATACGCAGTATTTT.

V gene TRBV5-1 combines with J gene TRBJ2-2; 7 nucleotides line up with TRBD1. With V trimmed by 4 bases and J by 2 bases, 8 bases remained unmatched. Germline-derived CDR1 and CDR2 are SGHRS and YFSETQ. The CDR3 length is 16 residues. The CDR3 is CASSPTRTGNTGELFF. CDR3 bases: TGCGCCAGCAGCCCGACCCGGACAGGAAACACCGGGGAGCTGTTTTTT.

The chain links TRBV5-1 to TRBJ1-6; tentatively, D is TRBD1 (5 bases). Trimming cost V 2 bases and J 8 bases, with 11 bases left between them. Germline-derived CDR1 and CDR2 are SGHRS and YFSETQ. This CDR3 has 14 amino acids. Written as DNA, the CDR3 is TGCGCCAGCAGCTTCGGGGGGAGGGATTCACCCCTCCACTTT. Translating it yields CASSFGGRDSPLHF. The variable domain in full, with the rest retrieved from reference TRBV5-1 and TRBJ1-6, is KAGVTQTPRYLIKTRGQQVTLSCSPISGHRSVSWYQQTPGQGLQFLFEYFSETQRNKGNFPGRFSGRQFSNSRSEMNVSTLELGDSALYLCASSFGGRDSPLHFGNGTRLTVT.

The CDR3 sequence: CASIPTSGGNNEQFF. CDR3 in DNA: TGTGCCAGTATCCCGACTAGCGGGGGGAACAATGAGCAGTTCTTC. This chain connects TRBV19 to TRBJ2-1; TRBD2 aligns across 13 bases. CDR3 length: 15 amino acids. Germline CDR1 is LNHDA and CDR2 is SQIVND (reference sequence). V shed 7 bases and J 5 bases; nucleotides not matched to a gene: 5.

V gene TRBV7-9 combines with J gene TRBJ2-3, with D possibly being TRBD1 (6 bases). V gave up 1 base and J gave up 2 bases, with 7 bases separating them. This CDR3 spans 14 amino acids. The germline gives CDR1 SEHNR, CDR2 FQNEAQ (reference sequence). The CDR3 DNA follows: TGTGCCAGCAGCTTAGGGACAGCCACAGATACGCAGTATTTT. Translated, it gives CASSLGTATDTQYF.

Notes on this clone: The sample has other DNA sequences that encode this CDR3 too. The chain uses TRBV5-4 and TRBJ1-6, with D unclear. This CDR3 has 13 residues. Germline values: CDR1 SGHNT, CDR2 YYREEE (reference sequence). V lost 0 bases and J 7 bases, leaving 5 bases between the germline ends. CDR3 protein: CASSLAGNSPLHF. The CDR3 coding sequence is TGTGCCAGCAGCTTGGCGGGGAATTCACCCCTCCACTTT.

This chain links TRBV5-8 with TRBJ2-5, with a tentative D call TRBD2 (5 bases). Between the trimmed V and J ends, which lost 2 bases and 9 bases, there was a span of 11 bases. The CDR3 loop spans 12 amino acids. The V gene's germline CDR1 is SGHTS and CDR2 YDEGEE. The chain's CDR3 is CASSFLSGAQYF. The CDR3 DNA sequence: TGTGCCAGCAGCTTCCTCTCCGGGGCCCAGTACTTC.

The chain employs TRBV6-5 and TRBJ1-1; unclear D gene. The V end was cut by 2 bases, the J end by 1 base, with 8 bases between. The germline gives CDR1 MNHEY, CDR2 SVGAGI. CDR3 length: 14 amino acids. This CDR3 is CASSYTGGNTEAFF. CDR3 DNA: TGTGCCAGCAGTTACACCGGTGGGAACACTGAAGCTTTCTTT.

The CDR3 nucleotides are TGTGCCAGCAGCCCTGACCGGGACACCTCAGGTGATACGCAGTATTTT. Its protein is CASSPDRDTSGDTQYF. The chain combines TRBV7-9 with TRBJ2-3, with D possibly being TRBD1 (6 bases). CDR1 is SEHNR, CDR2 FQNEAQ, per germline (reference sequence). V shed 5 bases and J shed 6 bases, with 21 bases lying between them. This CDR3 contains 16 residues.

The J gene is TRBJ1-5, the V gene TRBV6-4; 7 nucleotides agree with TRBD1. The CDR3 has 14 residues. CDR1 is MRHNA, CDR2 SNTAGT, per germline. The chain's CDR3 is CVDRVLPCNQPQHF. The DNA of the CDR3 is TGTGTAGACAGGGTTCTACCATGCAATCAGCCCCAGCATTTT.

The chain recombines TRBV7-6 with TRBJ1-3, with D maybe TRBD1 (5 bases). V lost 5 bases and J lost 7, with 15 bases in between. Per germline, CDR1 SGHVS and CDR2 FNYEAQ. The CDR3 loop spans 14 amino acids. CDR3 loop: CASSPAGVANTIYF. CDR3 coding DNA: TGTGCCAGCAGCCCCGCGGGGGTTGCGAACACCATATATTTT.

V and J are TRBV6-5 and TRBJ1-4; 7 bases align to TRBD1. Germline V CDR1 and CDR2: MNHEY, SVGAGI. Trimming removed 9 bases from V and 8 bases from J; junction bases left unmatched: 6. CDR3 length: 12 residues. CDR3 DNA sequence: TGTGCCAGGCAGGGGGTAAGGGAAAAACTGTTTTTT. It codes for CARQGVREKLFF.

This chain connects TRBV2 to TRBJ2-3; tentative D call: TRBD2 (6 bases). The CDR3 loop spans 14 amino acids. V was pared by 4 bases and J by 2 bases, with 10 bases between. Germline CDR1 and CDR2: SNHLY and FYNNEI. As DNA, the CDR3 is TGTGCCAGCAGTGGGGGACTGATCACAGATACGCAGTATTTT. It encodes CASSGGLITDTQYF.

This chain joins TRBV7-5 and TRBJ2-5; the table gives TRBD1 as D, unverified against the DNA. TRBV7-5 is annotated as a pseudogene. The CDR3 is 16 residues long. DNA of the CDR3: TGTGTCAGAAGCTTAACCCGGACAGAGAATCAAGAGACCCAGTACTTC. This sequence encodes CVRSLTRTENQETQYF.

This clone appeared a single time. The V gene is TRBV25-1, the J gene TRBJ1-5; 9 positions agree with TRBD1. This CDR3 region has 17 residues. The germline V gene encodes CDR1 MGHDK and CDR2 SYGVNS. The junction had 12 bases not matched to a gene; V was cut back by 4 bases and J by 5 bases. The CDR3 DNA reads as TGTGCCAGCAGTGCGGATGCCGGGACAGGGTTTCATCAGCCCCAGCATTTT. Its protein is CASSADAGTGFHQPQHF.

The V gene is TRBV4-1, the J gene TRBJ2-7; the match to TRBD1 covers 7 bases. Germline CDR1 is MGHRA and CDR2 is YSYEKL. The CDR3 runs 14 residues. The V segment lost 2 bases and the J segment 5 bases; nucleotides outside the gene matches: 6. CDR3 DNA sequence: TGCGCCAGCAGCCAACTCAGGGGGTCCCACGAGCAGTACTTC. Translated: CASSQLRGSHEQYF.

The V call is TRBV28, the J call TRBJ2-7; 8 bases are shared with TRBD1. This CDR3 has 14 amino acids. The V segment lost 6 bases and the J segment 1 base; nucleotides outside the gene matches: 5. CDR1 is MDHEN, CDR2 SYDVKM, per germline. The CDR3 DNA reads as TGTGCCAGCAGACCCGACAGGGGATCCTACGAGCAGTACTTC. The encoded protein is CASRPDRGSYEQYF.